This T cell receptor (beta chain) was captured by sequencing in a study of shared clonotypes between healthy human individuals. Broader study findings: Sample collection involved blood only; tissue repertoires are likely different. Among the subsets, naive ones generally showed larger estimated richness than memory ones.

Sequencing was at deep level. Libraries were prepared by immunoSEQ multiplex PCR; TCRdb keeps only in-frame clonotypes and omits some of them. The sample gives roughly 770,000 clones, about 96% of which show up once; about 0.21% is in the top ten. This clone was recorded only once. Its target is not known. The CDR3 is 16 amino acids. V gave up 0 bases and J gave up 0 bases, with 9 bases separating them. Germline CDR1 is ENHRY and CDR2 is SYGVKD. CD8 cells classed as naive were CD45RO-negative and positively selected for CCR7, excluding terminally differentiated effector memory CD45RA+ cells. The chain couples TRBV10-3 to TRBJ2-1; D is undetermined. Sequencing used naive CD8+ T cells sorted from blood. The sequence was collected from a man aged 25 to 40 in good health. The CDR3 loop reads CAISESGMSSYNEQFF. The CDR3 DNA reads TGTGCCATCAGTGAGTCGGGGATGAGCTCCTACAATGAGCAGTTCTTC.